This T cell receptor beta chain is from a study of cytomegalovirus exposure and HLA in healthy donors. Findings and limits, study-wide: In a later analysis, productive TCRs from donors in an Asian-associated ancestry cluster reportedly carried fewer N-insertions than the cohort mean. A missense DCLRE1C variant was associated with V- and J-gene trimming of TCR beta chains in a later analysis, and an independent cohort replicated the association. Per a prior analysis, the majority of TCR beta V segments were productive roughly 90% or roughly 30% of the time.

There are 14 residues in the CDR3. Germline lookup yields CDR1 LNHDA and CDR2 SQIVND (reference sequence). Trimming took off 5 bases at V and 1 base at J, with 11 bases between the two ends. Details on this clone: Its antigen is as yet unknown.

Use of 60 Vbeta and 13 Jbeta primers characterized the PCR. Sequenced by immunoSEQ multiplex PCR; TCRdb stores in-frame clones only, minus some. The sample consists of around 130,000 clones, 82% of them appearing once. The chain employs TRBV19 and TRBJ2-5; D is possibly TRBD1 (6 bases). Sequencing was carried out using PBMCs. The clonotype was recovered from a boy aged 5-17 years in good health and CMV-seronegative. This chain's CDR3 is CASSVTGLQETQYF. The CDR3 DNA follows: TGTGCCAGTAGTGTAACAGGGCTCCAAGAGACCCAGTACTTC.